Included here is one T cell receptor beta chain sequence, with context. The CDR3 is 13 residues long. TCRdb's table, derived via immunoSEQ multiplex PCR, lists solely in-frame clones and lacks some. The table records some 2,500,000 clones, 93% of them present only once. The data belong to a study of shared clonotypes between healthy human individuals. The sequenced material came from naive CD4+ T cells from PBMCs. Indicated subset: CD45RA+ positively selected. This chain uses TRBV7-5 with TRBJ1-5. TRBV7-5 is flagged as a pseudogene. This clonotype was sampled from a man aged 18-30 years in good health. Some clones in this sample may be carry-over from other donors' samples. CDR3: CVRSLAQGKPQHF. CDR3 nucleotides: TGTGTCAGAAGCTTAGCGCAAGGAAAGCCCCAGCATTTT.